The 28 T cell receptor beta chains reported below all come from one sample, sequenced in a study of cytomegalovirus exposure and HLA in healthy donors. The PCR had 60 Vbeta and 13 Jbeta primers. The data were produced by immunoSEQ multiplex PCR, yet TCRdb's version contains in-frame clones alone and is incomplete. This repertoire shows about 140,000 clones, roughly four fifths found once; its top ten account for 14%. The source material was PBMCs. The receptors stem from a human donor in good health.

In regard to this clone: One end of the junction does not line up with germline, which may come from a read error. This chain connects TRBV7-9 to TRBJ2-7; D may be TRBD2 (7 bases). Germline lookup yields CDR1 SEHNR and CDR2 FQNEAQ (reference sequence). The length of the CDR3 is 17 residues. The CDR3 here is CSSSLERWGRGGDEQYF. Here the CDR3 DNA reads TGTTCCAGCAGCTTAGAAAGGTGGGGCAGGGGAGGGGACGAGCAGTACTTC.

The chain couples TRBV30 to TRBJ1-6; D gene unclear. The CDR3 is 13 amino acids. Trimming left V 1 base short and J 17 bases short, with 18 bases between. Germline assignment: CDR1 GTSNPN and CDR2 SVGIG (reference sequence). The CDR3: CAWSETPGPPIHF. DNA for the CDR3: TGTGCCTGGAGTGAGACCCCGGGTCCCCCAATCCACTTT.

The chain joins TRBV7-2 to TRBJ1-2, with a weak D call TRBD1 (5 bases). Germline V gene data show CDR1 as SGHTA and CDR2 as FQGNSA. V was pared by 4 bases and J by 3 bases, with 12 bases between. The CDR3 has 14 residues. CDR3 sequence: CASSSDTSYYGYTF. The CDR3, as DNA: TGTGCCAGCAGCTCGGACACCTCTTACTATGGCTACACCTTC.

This clone was seen only a few times. V is TRBV15 and J is TRBJ2-3, with D perhaps TRBD1 (5 bases). The germline V gene has CDR1 LNHNV and CDR2 YYDKDF (reference sequence). The CDR3 sequence is 14 residues long. The germline V and J ends were trimmed by 0 bases and 5 bases, with 9 bases remaining between them. The DNA for the CDR3 is TGTGCCACCAGCAGAGACAGGGCTGAAGATACGCAGTATTTT. It translates to CATSRDRAEDTQYF.

V usage is TRBV5-1 and J usage is TRBJ2-7; TRBD1 matches at 11 bases. The V and J ends lost 4 bases and 7 bases, in that order; junction bases with no gene match: 4. Germline V gene sequence: CDR1 SGHRS, CDR2 YFSETQ. The CDR3 covers 13 residues. CDR3 coding DNA: TGCGCCAGCAGCCGGGACAGGGGGGAAGAGCAGTACTTC. Translated: CASSRDRGEEQYF.

This clone was counted a few times. The chain employs TRBV7-3 and TRBJ1-1; no definite D call. Trimming pared 2 bases from V and 1 base from J, leaving 5 bases between. This CDR3 spans 13 amino acids. Germline V gives CDR1 SGHTA, CDR2 FQGTGA. The CDR3 DNA reads as TGTGCCAGCAGCTTACAGGAGAACACTGAAGCTTTCTTT. Encoded protein: CASSLQENTEAFF.

This clone was counted between two and nine times. V gene TRBV10-3 combines with J gene TRBJ1-2; the D is unclear. The germline gives CDR1 ENHRY, CDR2 SYGVKD. Trimming took off 6 bases at V and 4 bases at J, with 9 bases between the two ends. The CDR3 sequence is 12 residues long. CDR3 sequence reads: CAIRGEFYGYTF. For the CDR3, the DNA is TGTGCCATCAGGGGAGAGTTCTATGGCTACACCTTC.

The rearrangement uses TRBV2 and TRBJ2-3; 8 positions match TRBD1. The CDR3 totals 14 residues. Unmatched junction bases numbered 3, after V lost 6 bases and J lost 1 base. Germline values: CDR1 SNHLY, CDR2 FYNNEI. The CDR3 protein is CASRTQGGTDTQYF. CDR3 nucleotides: TGTGCCAGCAGGACACAGGGGGGCACAGATACGCAGTATTTT.

This chain uses TRBV10-3 with TRBJ2-1, with 10 bases aligning to TRBD2. The CDR3 totals 15 residues. Germline V gene sequence: CDR1 ENHRY, CDR2 SYGVKD. V shed 4 bases, J shed 5 bases, and the junction held 5 bases outside the gene matches. The CDR3 sequence: CAISGTSGANNEQFF. The CDR3 nucleotides are TGTGCCATCAGTGGCACTAGCGGGGCTAACAATGAGCAGTTCTTC.

The V and J genes are TRBV19 and TRBJ2-1; 8 bases fit TRBD2. The CDR3 has 15 amino acids. Trimming took 1 base from V and 7 from J; bases not matched to a gene: 6. CDR1 and CDR2 (germline): LNHDA, SQIVND (reference sequence). CDR3: CASSIGSGGWNEQFF. The CDR3 DNA sequence: TGTGCCAGTAGTATAGGAAGCGGGGGTTGGAATGAGCAGTTCTTC.

The rearrangement joins TRBV6-1 to TRBJ1-4; 7 positions match TRBD1. CDR1 and CDR2 (germline): MNHNS, SASEGT. CDR3 length: 13 amino acids. With 6 bases clipped from V and 6 bases from J, the junction kept 4 bases outside the gene matches. The CDR3 spells CASRGGTDEKLFF. The CDR3 nucleotides are TGTGCCAGCAGGGGTGGGACAGATGAAAAACTGTTTTTT.

Here the CDR3 DNA reads TGTGCCAGCAGCGTAGTTGGCGGTTACAATGAGCAGTTCTTC. Amino acids: CASSVVGGYNEQFF. The chain joins TRBV9 to TRBJ2-1; D is undetermined. Germline CDR1 and CDR2: SGDLS and YYNGEE. This CDR3 contains 14 residues. V lost 0 bases and J lost 4, with 8 bases in between.

The chain joins TRBV10-2 to TRBJ1-1; D is possibly TRBD1 (5 bases). Trimming removed 2 bases from V and 5 bases from J, with 6 bases in between. Germline CDR1 is WSHSY and CDR2 is SAAADI. The CDR3 loop spans 12 amino acids. CDR3 DNA sequence: TGCGCCAGCAGTGAGGGGGGGACTGAAGCTTTCTTT. Translated: CASSEGGTEAFF.

The chain couples TRBV10-1 to TRBJ2-1; 8 bases align to TRBD1. V gave up 5 bases and J gave up 5 bases; unmatched junction bases: 5. The germline CDR1 and CDR2 sequences are WNHNN and SYGVQD (reference sequence). The CDR3 has 14 amino acids. The chain's CDR3 is CASSQPDRDNEQFF. As DNA, the CDR3 is TGCGCCAGCAGTCAACCGGACAGGGACAATGAGCAGTTCTTC.

V and J are TRBV10-3 and TRBJ1-3; the D is unclear. The CDR3 has 12 amino acids. V lost 4 bases and J lost 4, with 5 bases in between. Looked up from germline, CDR1 is ENHRY and CDR2 is SYGVKD. CDR3 DNA: TGTGCCATCAGTGCGGGGGGAAACACCATATATTTT. Its protein product is CAISAGGNTIYF.

The V gene is TRBV30, the J gene TRBJ2-1; a weak D match, TRBD2 (6 bases). The CDR3 has 13 residues. Trimming cost V 1 base and J 9 bases, with 13 bases left between them. The germline V gene encodes CDR1 GTSNPN and CDR2 SVGIG (reference sequence). CDR3 sequence (DNA): TGTGCCTGGAGTGGTGATAGCGGAGCTGAGCAGTTCTTC. Translation gives CAWSGDSGAEQFF.

This clone came up a few times. The J gene is TRBJ1-2, the V gene TRBV5-1; weak D call: TRBD1 (6 bases). From germline, CDR1 is SGHRS and CDR2 YFSETQ. This CDR3 region has 12 residues. Trimming shortened V by 2 bases and J by 6 bases, and 8 bases separated the two germline ends. The CDR3 is CASSFAGDGYTF. Written as DNA, the CDR3 is TGCGCCAGCAGCTTTGCAGGGGATGGCTACACCTTC.

This clone was seen once. J is TRBJ2-2 and V is TRBV6-1; 8 positions match TRBD1. This CDR3 region has 20 residues. V shed 3 bases and J 1 base; nucleotides not matched to a gene: 16. Germline CDR1 and CDR2: MNHNS and SASEGT. The CDR3 region is CASSDRIKTGDALNTGELFF. DNA of the CDR3: TGTGCCAGCAGTGACCGCATAAAGACAGGGGACGCCCTGAACACCGGGGAGCTGTTTTTT.

The chain employs TRBV6-5 and TRBJ2-7; 9 positions agree with TRBD1. This CDR3 has 15 amino acids. Germline V gives CDR1 MNHEY, CDR2 SVGAGI. Germline trimming cut 0 bases from V and 6 bases from J; bases unmatched to any gene: 6. This CDR3 is CASSYSNDRGGEQYF. DNA of the CDR3: TGTGCCAGCAGTTACTCGAATGACAGGGGGGGCGAGCAGTACTTC.

Note on this clone: The sample contains more than one DNA sequence encoding this CDR3. The J gene is TRBJ2-7, the V gene TRBV11-3, with D uncertain. V lost 3 bases and J 0 bases, leaving 3 bases between the germline ends. Germline CDR1 SGHNT, CDR2 YENEEA. The CDR3 is made up of 12 amino acids. CDR3 nucleotides: TGTGCCAGCAGCTTGGCCTCCTACGAGCAGTACTTC. Protein sequence: CASSLASYEQYF.

The sample holds one count of this clone. This chain uses TRBV30 with TRBJ2-5; maybe TRBD1 (6 bases). The V and J ends lost 5 bases and 2 bases respectively, with 9 bases between them. The V gene's germline CDR1 is GTSNPN and CDR2 SVGIG (reference sequence). The CDR3 has 12 residues. In DNA form, the CDR3 reads TGTGCCTGGGACAGGATACAAGAGACCCAGTACTTC. It codes for CAWDRIQETQYF.

The table lists this clone with a few counts. The genes are TRBV19 and TRBJ1-2, with 7 bases lining up with TRBD1. Germline CDR1 LNHDA, CDR2 SQIVND (reference sequence). The V gene end was trimmed by 3 bases and the J gene end by 6 bases; junction bases not matched to a gene: 10. CDR3 length: 15 amino acids. For the CDR3, the DNA is TGTGCCAGTAGTATCGGCACAGGGGAAAGGGATGGCTACACCTTC. Amino acid sequence: CASSIGTGERDGYTF.

This chain links TRBV6-5 with TRBJ1-4; 8 bases are a match to TRBD1. V was clipped by 0 bases and J by 8 bases; unmatched bases: 8. Germline CDR1 and CDR2: MNHEY and SVGAGI. The CDR3 is 16 amino acids. Here the CDR3 DNA reads TGTGCCAGCAGTTACTCAGCCGGACAGGGTTACGAAAAACTGTTTTTT. It codes for CASSYSAGQGYEKLFF.

CDR3 amino acids: CASSVGGGGSGNTIYF. DNA for the CDR3: TGTGCCAGCAGCGTAGGAGGGGGCGGTTCTGGAAACACCATATATTTT. The chain combines TRBV9 with TRBJ1-3, with 7 nucleotides matching TRBD1. V gave up 0 bases and J gave up 1 base; unmatched junction bases: 4. The CDR3 is 16 amino acids. The germline CDR1 and CDR2 sequences are SGDLS and YYNGEE.

For this clone: The same CDR3 is also encoded by other DNA sequences in this sample. The rearrangement links TRBV6-1 to TRBJ1-1; 7 positions match TRBD1. In germline, CDR1 is MNHNS, CDR2 SASEGT. The V and J ends lost 10 bases and 0 bases, in that order; junction bases with no gene match: 5. The CDR3 length is 13 residues. The CDR3 loop is CATGGPLNTEAFF. The CDR3 coding sequence is TGTGCCACAGGGGGGCCATTGAACACTGAAGCTTTCTTT.

The rearrangement links TRBV6-5 to TRBJ2-5, with 10 bases fitting TRBD1. The germline CDR1 and CDR2 sequences are MNHEY and SVGAGI. The CDR3 contains 15 residues. The V and J ends lost 6 bases and 5 bases, in that order; junction bases with no gene match: 9. The CDR3 DNA reads as TGTGCCAGCAGCCCAGACAGGGGGCGGTTTGAGACCCAGTACTTC. This translates into CASSPDRGRFETQYF.

The genes are TRBV2 and TRBJ2-1; D uncertain. This CDR3 contains 12 residues. Germline assignment: CDR1 SNHLY and CDR2 FYNNEI. Trimming shortened V by 6 bases and J by 4 bases, and 7 bases separated the two germline ends. In nucleotides, the CDR3 is TGTGCCAGCAGGGCCGGGTACAATGAGCAGTTCTTC. Translation: CASRAGYNEQFF.

The chain joins TRBV5-1 to TRBJ2-5, with D maybe TRBD2 (6 bases). Between the trimmed V and J ends, which lost 4 bases and 2 bases, there was a span of 9 bases. This CDR3 is 13 amino acids long. Germline-derived CDR1 and CDR2 are SGHRS and YFSETQ. Written as DNA, the CDR3 is TGCGCCAGCAGCGGGGGACTTCAAGAGACCCAGTACTTC. This encodes CASSGGLQETQYF.